This TCR beta chain was profiled in a study of T-cell memory formation after mild COVID-19. MiXCR was run by TCRdb on the 5' RACE reads, yielding one entry per CDR3 protein. The sample lists 45,000 to 65,000 distinct CDR3 sequences; around 9.7% were seen once. Germline V lookup: CDR1 MDHEN, CDR2 SYDVKM. CDR3 length: 12 residues. Trimming removed 10 bases from V and 2 bases from J, with 12 bases in between. The sample consisted of PBMCs or a T cell subset sorted from them (not recorded which). The chain employs TRBV28 and TRBJ2-7; tentative D call: TRBD1 (5 bases). The sequence was collected from an adult woman who had mild COVID-19 (a few samples of this study predate the infection). Cell type and time point are not known. This chain's CDR3 is CATTDTAYEQYF. The CDR3 DNA reads TGTGCCACTACGGACACAGCCTACGAGCAGTACTTC.